This note documents a single TCR beta chain sequence. Its antigen remains unidentified. The length of the CDR3 is 14 residues. Germline values: CDR1 KGHSH, CDR2 LQKENI. V gave up 3 bases and J gave up 5 bases, with 14 bases separating them. Here immunoSEQ multiplex PCR was the method, and the copy in TCRdb shows in-frame clones only, minus some. The sample holds roughly 62,000 clones; approximately 77% are singletons and the top ten take 4.4%. The entry originates in a study of radiotherapy plus CTLA-4 blockade in lung cancer. Study results and limitations: How blood T cell clones changed early, along with interferon-beta, reportedly forecast response best. TCR clones of tumor origin grew in blood after radiotherapy plus ipilimumab.

The receptor comes from a human donor with non-small cell lung cancer who had a complete response to radiotherapy plus ipilimumab. Sequencing used peripheral blood, obtained from a patient treated with radiotherapy plus ipilimumab. J is TRBJ2-7 and V is TRBV18; possible D gene TRBD1, 5 bases. The CDR3, as DNA: TGTGCCAGCTCACCCTGGGGCGGCGGAAACGAGCAGTACTTC. Translation gives CASSPWGGGNEQYF.